Below are 30 T cell receptor beta chains sequenced from a single sample in a study of blood T cell repertoires in COVID-19. Using immunoSEQ multiplex PCR, the repertoire was profiled, and TCRdb retains in-frame clones only, with some absent. Of 130,000 or so clones listed, around 83% are singletons. The sequencing sample was made of peripheral blood. These receptors all stem from a human donor in a cohort sampled during active COVID-19.

The chain employs TRBV15 and TRBJ1-2; tentative D call: TRBD1 (6 bases). Germline CDR1 is LNHNV and CDR2 is YYDKDF (reference sequence). The CDR3 extends over 14 amino acids. Trimming removed 5 bases at V and 7 bases at J, with 17 bases between. CDR3 bases: TGTGCCACCAGCGGGAGTGGGACATTTGGTGGCTACACCTTC. Protein: CATSGSGTFGGYTF.

The chain links TRBV9 to TRBJ1-2; 10 bases fit TRBD1. V lost 4 bases, J lost 8 bases, and 5 bases stayed unmatched. This CDR3 is built from 13 residues. Germline lookup yields CDR1 SGDLS and CDR2 YYNGEE. This CDR3 reads CASSRDRGDGYTF. The CDR3 DNA is TGTGCCAGCAGCCGGGACAGGGGAGACGGCTACACCTTC.

V is TRBV7-8 and J is TRBJ2-6; D remains unclear. Germline CDR1 is SGHVS and CDR2 is FQNEAQ. Trimming removed 5 bases at V and 1 base at J, with 9 bases between. This CDR3 comprises 15 residues. The CDR3 sequence is CASSRTRSGANVLTF. The CDR3 DNA sequence: TGTGCCAGCAGCAGAACGAGATCTGGGGCCAACGTCCTGACTTTC.

V is TRBV6-5 and J is TRBJ1-1, with D hard to call. Germline assignment: CDR1 MNHEY and CDR2 SVGAGI. Trimming stripped 6 bases from V and 4 bases from J, with 12 bases between. This CDR3 contains 13 residues. CDR3 sequence reads: CASSTRVGTEAFF. In DNA form, the CDR3 reads TGTGCCAGCAGCACTAGGGTGGGCACTGAAGCTTTCTTT.

The rearrangement uses TRBV6-4 and TRBJ2-6; tentative D call: TRBD1 (5 bases). Trimming took off 6 bases at V and 0 bases at J, with 9 bases between the two ends. In germline, CDR1 is MRHNA, CDR2 SNTAGT. This CDR3 contains 15 residues. CDR3 DNA: TGTGCCAGCAGCTCCGACAGCTCTGGGGCCAACGTCCTGACTTTC. Translating gives CASSSDSSGANVLTF.

This clone was observed a single time. V and J are TRBV28 and TRBJ1-1; 7 nucleotides agree with TRBD1. The CDR3 is made up of 17 amino acids. Germline trimming cut 5 bases from V and 5 bases from J; bases unmatched to any gene: 17. Germline-derived CDR1 and CDR2 are MDHEN and SYDVKM. In DNA, the CDR3 is TGTGCCAGCAGTCCGGCCGACAGGGTATCCGTTAAGACTGAAGCTTTCTTT. It yields the protein CASSPADRVSVKTEAFF.

The gene calls are TRBV9 and TRBJ2-3, with 10 bases identical to TRBD2. Germline CDR1 SGDLS, CDR2 YYNGEE. V dropped 2 bases and J dropped 2; count of bases not matched to a gene: 5. The CDR3 has 16 residues. The CDR3 region is CASSVAAGGVTDTQYF. As DNA, the CDR3 is TGTGCCAGCAGCGTTGCAGCGGGGGGGGTCACAGATACGCAGTATTTT. The whole variable domain, remainder taken from reference TRBV9 and TRBJ2-3, is DSGVTQTPKHLITATGQRVTLRCSPRSGDLSVYWYQQSLDQGLQFLIQYYNGEERAKGNILERFSAQQFPDLHSELNLSSLELGDSALYFCASSVAAGGVTDTQYFGPGTRLTVL.

Only one count was recorded for this clone. The V and J genes are TRBV5-1 and TRBJ1-5; 7 bases line up with TRBD1. Per germline, CDR1 SGHRS and CDR2 YFSETQ. This CDR3 is 13 amino acids long. V trimming: 8 bases; J trimming: 4 bases; junction bases outside the gene matches: 6. The DNA of the CDR3 is TGCGCCAGGCCATACAGGGGAAATCAGCCCCAGCATTTT. This gives the protein CARPYRGNQPQHF.

The chain joins TRBV5-6 to TRBJ1-6; D uncertain. Per the germline V gene, CDR1 is SGHDT and CDR2 is YYEEEE. Trimming removed 4 bases from V and 6 bases from J, with 17 bases in between. The CDR3 is 16 residues long. The DNA of the CDR3 is TGTGCCAGCAGCCTAGATGGAGGGAGAGGTAATTCACCCCTCCACTTT. This codes for CASSLDGGRGNSPLHF.

V gene TRBV7-2 combines with J gene TRBJ1-4; the D gene is possibly TRBD1 (6 bases). V gave up 4 bases and J gave up 8 bases, with 11 bases separating them. CDR1 SGHTA and CDR2 FQGNSA come from the germline V gene. CDR3 length: 13 amino acids. The chain's CDR3 is CASSSGVGEKLFF. The CDR3 nucleotides are TGTGCCAGCAGCTCAGGGGTGGGGGAAAAACTGTTTTTT.

V gene TRBV6-2 or TRBV6-3 combines with J gene TRBJ1-2, with TRBD1 matching 7 bases. The CDR3 is 14 amino acids. Looked up from germline, CDR1 is MNHEY and CDR2 is SVGEGT. The V segment lost 0 bases and the J segment 6 bases; nucleotides outside the gene matches: 4. CDR3 coding DNA: TGTGCCAGCAGTTACTCACCAGGGGGTCATGGCTACACCTTC. It yields the protein CASSYSPGGHGYTF.

This chain uses TRBV3-1 (or the pseudogene TRBV3-2) with TRBJ1-4, with a weak D call TRBD1 (5 bases). The V end lost 0 bases, the J end lost 6 bases, and 11 bases lay between the germline ends. Germline values: CDR1 LGHDT, CDR2 YNNKEL (reference sequence). The CDR3 covers 15 residues. CDR3 region: CASSQEAGGDEKLFF. The CDR3 region has the DNA TGTGCCAGCAGCCAAGAGGCAGGAGGGGATGAAAAACTGTTTTTT.

The rearrangement links TRBV5-1 to TRBJ1-5, with a weak D call TRBD1 (5 bases). Trimming shortened V by 4 bases and J by 6 bases, and 14 bases separated the two germline ends. The CDR3 extends over 14 amino acids. The V gene's germline CDR1 is SGHRS and CDR2 YFSETQ. The CDR3: CASSLAGSGQPQHF. In nucleotides, the CDR3 is TGCGCCAGCAGCCTCGCAGGGTCCGGTCAGCCCCAGCATTTT.

This clone appeared once. The chain joins TRBV11-2 to TRBJ2-3; TRBD1 matches at 10 bases. V dropped 5 bases and J dropped 8; count of bases not matched to a gene: 13. This CDR3 has 16 residues. In germline, CDR1 is SGHAT, CDR2 FQNNGV. The CDR3 DNA reads TGTGCCAGCAGCCACGGACAGGGGGAGTTGTGGGGTACGCAGTATTTT. It encodes CASSHGQGELWGTQYF.

This chain connects TRBV7-2 to TRBJ2-3; 7 bases fit TRBD2. CDR1 and CDR2 (germline): SGHTA, FQGNSA. The CDR3 loop spans 15 amino acids. V shed 6 bases, J shed 0 bases, and the junction held 6 bases outside the gene matches. DNA of the CDR3: TGTGCCAGCAGGCATAGCGGGTTGAGCACAGATACGCAGTATTTT. Amino acids: CASRHSGLSTDTQYF.

This sequence joins TRBV5-1 and TRBJ2-7; 8 nucleotides line up with TRBD1. This CDR3 comprises 16 residues. CDR1 SGHRS and CDR2 YFSETQ come from the germline V gene. V shed 5 bases and J 1 base; nucleotides not matched to a gene: 11. CDR3 DNA sequence: TGCGCCAGCAGTTTTTTAGGACAGGGAAGTTCCTACGAGCAGTACTTC. Residues: CASSFLGQGSSYEQYF.

The gene calls are TRBV6-5 and TRBJ2-7; no clear D. With 0 bases removed from V and 6 bases from J, the gap between germline ends came to 9 bases. The CDR3 loop spans 13 amino acids. Germline V gene data show CDR1 as MNHEY and CDR2 as SVGAGI. CDR3 DNA sequence: TGTGCCAGCAGTTACTCCAGCCGGAGCGAGCAGTACGTC. Protein product: CASSYSSRSEQYV.

The V call is TRBV19, the J call TRBJ1-5, with 10 bases identical to TRBD1. Germline CDR1 and CDR2: LNHDA and SQIVND (reference sequence). With V trimmed by 2 bases and J by 6 bases, 7 bases remained unmatched. The CDR3 is 16 amino acids. For the CDR3, the DNA is TGTGCCAGTAGTATAAGAATGGGACAGGGGTTTCAGCCCCAGCATTTT. The encoded protein is CASSIRMGQGFQPQHF.

The chain is built from TRBV19 and TRBJ1-1; no clear D gene. V was cut by 5 bases and J by 3 bases, with 10 bases left in between. Looked up from germline, CDR1 is LNHDA and CDR2 is SQIVND (reference sequence). This CDR3 has 13 amino acids. CDR3: CASSVETYTEAFF. In DNA form, the CDR3 reads TGTGCCAGTAGTGTGGAGACCTACACTGAAGCTTTCTTT.

The chain is built from TRBV18 and TRBJ1-1, with D unresolved. Trimming removed 5 bases from V and 4 bases from J, with 8 bases in between. The CDR3 is 12 amino acids. CDR1 is KGHSH, CDR2 LQKENI, per germline. CDR3 sequence reads: CASSSSGTEAFF. Here the CDR3 DNA reads TGTGCCAGCTCATCAAGCGGCACTGAAGCTTTCTTT.

This sequence joins TRBV5-1 and TRBJ2-3; tentatively, D is TRBD1 (5 bases). V gave up 0 bases and J gave up 4 bases, with 9 bases separating them. Germline CDR1 SGHRS, CDR2 YFSETQ. The CDR3 runs to 14 residues. For the CDR3, the DNA is TGCGCCAGCAGCTTGGGGGGCCTCGCAGATACGCAGTATTTT. The encoded protein is CASSLGGLADTQYF.

The CDR3 DNA reads TGTGCCAGCAGTTTTCTAGCTTACAATGAGCAGTTCTTC. It is translated as CASSFLAYNEQFF. V and J are TRBV27 and TRBJ2-1; D is possibly TRBD2 (5 bases). The CDR3 runs to 13 residues. Trimming took 3 bases from V and 4 from J, leaving 7 bases between them. The germline CDR1 and CDR2 sequences are MNHEY and SMNVEV (reference sequence).

The chain uses TRBV7-9 and TRBJ2-1, with D possibly being TRBD1 (5 bases). Germline lookup yields CDR1 SEHNR and CDR2 FQNEAQ (reference sequence). The CDR3 totals 12 residues. The germline V and J ends were trimmed by 6 bases and 10 bases, with 13 bases remaining between them. The CDR3 DNA is TGTGCCAGCAGTTTCCAGGGCCGGGAGCAGTTCTTC. Translating it yields CASSFQGREQFF.

This clone was detected once. The rearrangement links TRBV12-3 or TRBV12-4 to TRBJ2-1, with a possible D match to TRBD1 (5 bases). This CDR3 region has 11 residues. Trimming stripped 9 bases from V and 8 bases from J, with 11 bases between. The CDR3 here is CASSRGYEQFF. The CDR3 coding sequence is TGTGCCAGTTCTAGGGGTTATGAGCAGTTCTTC.

CDR3 nucleotide sequence: TGTGCCAGCAGTGATCGGGACAGATATTCACCCCTCCACTTT. Translation gives CASSDRDRYSPLHF. The chain links TRBV2 to TRBJ1-6; TRBD1 matches at 7 bases. V shed 3 bases, J shed 8 bases, and the junction held 4 bases outside the gene matches. The CDR3 has 14 residues. Germline V gene sequence: CDR1 SNHLY, CDR2 FYNNEI.

This clone was seen just once. The CDR3 is CASSWGRQALTPLHF. The CDR3 DNA is TGTGCCAGCAGTTGGGGAAGACAGGCTCTTACACCCCTCCACTTT. The J gene is TRBJ1-6, the V gene TRBV27; tentatively, D is TRBD1 (6 bases). V dropped 4 bases and J dropped 11 bases, with 18 bases sitting between them. There are 15 residues in the CDR3. Germline V gives CDR1 MNHEY, CDR2 SMNVEV (reference sequence).

The sample holds a few counts of this clone. The chain combines TRBV7-7 with TRBJ2-2; 9 bases map to TRBD2. This CDR3 is 15 amino acids long. V was pared by 5 bases and J by 6 bases, with 7 bases of the junction left unmatched. The germline gives CDR1 SSHAT, CDR2 FNYEAQ (reference sequence). CDR3: CASSPRREGAGELFF. The DNA of the CDR3 is TGTGCCAGCAGCCCGCGGCGGGAGGGGGCCGGGGAGCTGTTTTTT.

This clone has only a few counts. The chain recombines TRBV27 with TRBJ1-2; D not resolved. CDR1 MNHEY and CDR2 SMNVEV come from the germline V gene (reference sequence). There are 12 residues in the CDR3. The V and J ends lost 8 bases and 6 bases respectively, with 13 bases between them. In DNA form, the CDR3 reads TGTGCCAGCCACCGGACTGGGGATGGCTACACCTTC. Its protein is CASHRTGDGYTF.

This chain joins TRBV24-1 and TRBJ1-2; the match to TRBD1 covers 8 bases. Germline assignment: CDR1 KGHDR and CDR2 SFDVKD. The ends lost 9 bases at V and 8 bases at J; junction bases unmatched: 4. This CDR3 is built from 11 residues. CDR3 sequence (DNA): TGTGCCACCCAGGACAGGGCCGGCTACACCTTC. Amino acids: CATQDRAGYTF.

This chain links TRBV30 with TRBJ1-1; 8 bases align to TRBD1. There are 15 residues in the CDR3. Germline CDR1 and CDR2: GTSNPN and SVGIG (reference sequence). V shed 5 bases and J 4 bases; nucleotides not matched to a gene: 12. The CDR3 protein is CAWDSMDRVSTEAFF. The DNA of the CDR3 is TGTGCCTGGGACAGCATGGACAGGGTGTCCACTGAAGCTTTCTTT.